This TCR beta chain came from a study of T-cell memory formation after mild COVID-19. Study-wide background: Clusters were largely donor specific. Findings and limits, study-wide: That cross-reactive memory joined was suggested by some responding clones appearing in pre-infection memory. Among CD4+ contracting clones, most were CM and EM, and CD8+ ones EMRA.

Note on this clonotype: What it recognizes is unknown.

The CDR3 contains 12 residues. Germline lookup yields CDR1 SQVTM and CDR2 ANQGSEA. Trimming pared 5 bases from V and 1 base from J, leaving 7 bases between. Researchers used 5'RACE with constant-segment primers to make TCR alpha and TCR beta cDNA libraries that carry sample barcodes and UMIs. Using its own MiXCR run on the 5' RACE reads, TCRdb lists one record per CDR3 protein. The sample carries roughly 300,000 distinct CDR3 sequences, around 15% recorded once. The clonotype originates from a man between 18 and 29 years old who had mild COVID-19 (a few samples of this study predate the infection). Cell type and time point are not known. Sequencing used PBMCs or a T cell subset sorted from them (not recorded which). The chain carries TRBV29-1 and TRBJ2-3; D gene unclear. The DNA for the CDR3 is TGCAGCGTTTCCATGGGCACAGATACGCAGTATTTT. It encodes CSVSMGTDTQYF.